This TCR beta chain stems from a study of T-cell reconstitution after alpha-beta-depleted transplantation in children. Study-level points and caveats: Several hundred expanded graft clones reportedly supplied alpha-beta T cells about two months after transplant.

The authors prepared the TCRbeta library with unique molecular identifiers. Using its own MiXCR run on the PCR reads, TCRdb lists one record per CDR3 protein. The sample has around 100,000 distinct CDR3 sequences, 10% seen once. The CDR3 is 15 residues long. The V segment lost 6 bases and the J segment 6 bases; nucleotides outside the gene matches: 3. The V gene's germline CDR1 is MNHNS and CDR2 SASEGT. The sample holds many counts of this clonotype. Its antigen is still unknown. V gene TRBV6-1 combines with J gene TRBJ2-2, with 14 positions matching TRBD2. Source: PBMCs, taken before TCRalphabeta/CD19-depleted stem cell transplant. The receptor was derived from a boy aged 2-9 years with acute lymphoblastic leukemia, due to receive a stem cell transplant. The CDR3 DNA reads TGTGCCAGCAGGAGACTAGCGGGAGGGGCCGGGGAGCTGTTTTTT. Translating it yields CASRRLAGGAGELFF.